The present T cell receptor (beta chain) was sequenced within a study of human T cells and chemical hapten exposure. The sample holds many counts of this clonotype. CDR3 length equals 15 residues. Losses at the gene ends were 5 bases for V and 5 bases for J; bases not matched to a gene: 12. In germline, CDR1 is WSHSY, CDR2 SAAADI. Unique molecular identifiers were linked by the library to individual cDNA molecules. TCRdb re-called the RACE reads with MiXCR, one entry per CDR3 protein. The table has roughly 40,000 distinct CDR3 sequences, over 9.5% seen once; the top ten hold approximately 5.9%. This sample's time point: pre-sensitization, week 0. Treatment: therapeutic diphenylcyclopropenone sensitization with weekly scalp DPC.

The source was whole blood, collected in connection with sensitization to the hapten diphenylcyclopropenone (DPC). The genes are TRBV10-2 and TRBJ2-7; 7 bases fit TRBD1. The source is a man aged 30 to 39 with alopecia areata. Some clones in this sample may be carry-over from other donors' samples. The CDR3 spells CASSNSPRQGHEQYF. The CDR3 DNA is TGCGCCAGCAGTAACAGCCCCCGACAGGGCCACGAGCAGTACTTC.